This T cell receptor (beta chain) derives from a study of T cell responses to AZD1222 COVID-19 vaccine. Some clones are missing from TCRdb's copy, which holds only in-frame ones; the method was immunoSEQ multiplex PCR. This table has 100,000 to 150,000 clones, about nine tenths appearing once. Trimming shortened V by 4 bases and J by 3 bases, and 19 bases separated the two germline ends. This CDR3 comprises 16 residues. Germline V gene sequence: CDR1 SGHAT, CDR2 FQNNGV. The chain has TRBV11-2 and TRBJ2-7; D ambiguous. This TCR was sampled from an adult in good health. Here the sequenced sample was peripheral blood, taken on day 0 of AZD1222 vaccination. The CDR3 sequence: CASSYDLQPTLYEQYF. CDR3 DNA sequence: TGTGCCAGCAGCTATGATCTCCAACCCACTCTCTACGAGCAGTACTTC.